Listed here are 5 T cell receptor beta chains from one sample, sequenced in a study of CD8 T cells in Susac syndrome. Reverse transcription of roughly 0.45 to 1 ug RNA was carried out with random hexamers. Using its own MiXCR run on the immunoSEQ multiplex PCR reads, TCRdb lists one record per CDR3 protein. The sample holds around 50,000 distinct CDR3 sequences, around 93% seen once. Source material: CD8+ T cells from PBMCs. The receptors derive from a human donor in good health.

The chain employs TRBV5-6 and TRBJ2-7, with TRBD1 matching 10 bases. The V gene's germline CDR1 is SGHDT and CDR2 YYEEEE. The V segment lost 4 bases and the J segment 3 bases; nucleotides outside the gene matches: 7. CDR3 length equals 15 residues. The CDR3 here is CASSLRDRGSYEQYF. The DNA of the CDR3 is TGTGCCAGCAGCCTACGGGACAGGGGTAGCTACGAGCAGTACTTC.

V gene TRBV13 combines with J gene TRBJ2-1; 10 positions agree with TRBD1. The trim removed 3 bases at V and 5 bases at J, leaving 10 bases unmatched. Germline assignment: CDR1 PRHDT and CDR2 FYEKMQ (reference sequence). There are 17 residues in the CDR3. CDR3 protein: CASSFRDRGFWDNEQFF. The CDR3 nucleotides are TGTGCCAGCAGCTTCCGGGACAGGGGTTTCTGGGACAATGAGCAGTTCTTC.

The chain joins TRBV29-1 to TRBJ1-1, with a tentative D call TRBD1 (5 bases). V lost 7 bases and J lost 5, with 8 bases in between. Germline V gene lookup returns CDR1 SQVTM and CDR2 ANQGSEA. CDR3 size: 10 residues. CDR3 region: CSASGTEAFF. The CDR3 region has the DNA TGCAGCGCATCAGGGACTGAAGCTTTCTTT.

The chain recombines TRBV11-2 with TRBJ2-7; perhaps TRBD1 as D (5 bases). CDR3 length: 14 amino acids. CDR1 and CDR2 (germline): SGHAT, FQNNGV. Trimming pared 7 bases from V and 0 bases from J, leaving 13 bases between. The CDR3 is CASIGPTGSYEQYF. Here the CDR3 DNA reads TGTGCCAGCATCGGACCCACAGGCTCCTACGAGCAGTACTTC.

The chain links TRBV4-1 to TRBJ1-5, with D unclear. Germline V CDR1 and CDR2: MGHRA, YSYEKL. V dropped 6 bases and J dropped 5 bases, with 14 bases sitting between them. The CDR3 is made up of 14 amino acids. The chain's CDR3 is CASSHQVRDQPQHF. In DNA form, the CDR3 reads TGCGCCAGCAGTCATCAGGTTAGGGATCAGCCCCAGCATTTT.